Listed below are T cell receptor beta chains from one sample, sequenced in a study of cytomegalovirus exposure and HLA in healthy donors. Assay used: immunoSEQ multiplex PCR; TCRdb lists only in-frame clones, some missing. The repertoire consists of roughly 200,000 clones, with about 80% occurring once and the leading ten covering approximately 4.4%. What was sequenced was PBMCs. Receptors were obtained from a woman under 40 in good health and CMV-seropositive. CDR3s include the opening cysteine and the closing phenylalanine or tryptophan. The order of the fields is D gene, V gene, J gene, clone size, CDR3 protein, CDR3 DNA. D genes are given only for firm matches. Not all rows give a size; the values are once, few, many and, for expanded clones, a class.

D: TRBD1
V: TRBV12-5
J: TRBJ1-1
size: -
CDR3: CASSQQGYMNTEAFF
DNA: TGTGCTAGTTCTCAACAGGGGTACATGAACACTGAAGCTTTCTTT

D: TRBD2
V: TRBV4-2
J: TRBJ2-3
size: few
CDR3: CASSQGEGLAGVDTQYF
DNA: TGTGCCAGCAGCCAAGGCGAAGGACTAGCGGGGGTAGATACGCAGTATTTT

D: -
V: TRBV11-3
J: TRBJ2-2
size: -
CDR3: CASSLVSTGELFF
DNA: TGTGCCAGCAGCTTAGTCAGCACCGGGGAGCTGTTTTTT

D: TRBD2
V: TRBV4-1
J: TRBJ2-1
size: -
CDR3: CASSPQKASGNEQFF
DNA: TGCGCCAGCAGCCCACAAAAGGCTAGCGGGAATGAGCAGTTCTTC

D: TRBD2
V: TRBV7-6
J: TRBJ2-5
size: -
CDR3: CASSPTLAGAAQETQYF
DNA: TGTGCCAGCAGCCCCACCTTAGCGGGGGCTGCTCAAGAGACCCAGTACTTC

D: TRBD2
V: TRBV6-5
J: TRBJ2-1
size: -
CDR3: CATGRERDPKEQFF
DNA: TGTGCCACTGGACGGGAGCGGGACCCCAAGGAGCAGTTCTTC

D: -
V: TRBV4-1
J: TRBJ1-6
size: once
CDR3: CASSQEVEVRGNSPLHF
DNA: TGCGCCAGCAGCCAAGAGGTAGAGGTGCGGGGAAATTCACCCCTCCACTTT

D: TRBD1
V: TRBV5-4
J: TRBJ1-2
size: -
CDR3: CASSPGTGGRYGYTF
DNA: TGTGCCAGCAGCCCTGGGACAGGGGGCAGGTATGGCTACACCTTC

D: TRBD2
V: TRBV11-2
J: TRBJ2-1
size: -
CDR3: CASSLKGLAGNEQFF
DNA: TGTGCCAGCAGCCTGAAGGGTCTAGCGGGGAATGAGCAGTTCTTC

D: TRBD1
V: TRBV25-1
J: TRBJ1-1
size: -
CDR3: CASSPRTGRSTAFF
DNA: TGTGCCAGCAGCCCTAGGACAGGGAGGTCCACAGCTTTCTTT

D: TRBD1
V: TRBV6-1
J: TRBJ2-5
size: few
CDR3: CASGLQGARETQYF
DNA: TGTGCCAGCGGCCTCCAGGGGGCACGTGAGACCCAGTACTTC

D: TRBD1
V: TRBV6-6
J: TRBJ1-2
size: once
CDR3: CASSYSGTGLYGYTF
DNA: TGTGCCAGCAGTTACTCAGGGACAGGGTTGTATGGCTACACCTTC

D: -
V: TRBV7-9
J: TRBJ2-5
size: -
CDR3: CASSLRRGIGETQYF
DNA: TGTGCCAGCAGTTTGCGTAGAGGGATCGGGGAGACCCAGTACTTC

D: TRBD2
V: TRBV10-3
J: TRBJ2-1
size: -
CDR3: CAISTGTSGRLEQFF
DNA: TGTGCCATCAGCACCGGGACTAGCGGGAGGCTAGAGCAGTTCTTC

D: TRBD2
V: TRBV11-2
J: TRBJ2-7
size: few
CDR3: CASSSLAGGNEQYF
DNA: TGTGCCAGCAGCTCACTAGCGGGAGGAAACGAGCAGTACTTC

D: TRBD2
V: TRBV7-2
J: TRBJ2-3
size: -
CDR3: CASSFGGSDTQYF
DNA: TGTGCCAGCAGCTTCGGGGGGTCGGATACGCAGTATTTT

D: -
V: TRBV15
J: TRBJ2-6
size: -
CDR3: CATSRDEVRTGANVLTF
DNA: TGTGCCACCAGCAGAGACGAGGTTCGGACTGGGGCCAACGTCCTGACTTTC

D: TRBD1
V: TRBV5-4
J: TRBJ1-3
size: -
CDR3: CASSPGTGGHTIYF
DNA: TGTGCCAGCAGCCCCGGGACAGGGGGACACACCATATATTTT

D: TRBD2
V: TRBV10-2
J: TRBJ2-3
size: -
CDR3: CASSERSGGVSTDTQYF
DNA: TGCGCCAGCAGTGAGAGGAGCGGGGGGGTAAGCACAGATACGCAGTATTTT

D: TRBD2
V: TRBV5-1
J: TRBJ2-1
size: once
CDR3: CASRPTSGRTHNEQFF
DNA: TGCGCCAGCAGACCCACTAGCGGGAGGACCCACAATGAGCAGTTCTTC